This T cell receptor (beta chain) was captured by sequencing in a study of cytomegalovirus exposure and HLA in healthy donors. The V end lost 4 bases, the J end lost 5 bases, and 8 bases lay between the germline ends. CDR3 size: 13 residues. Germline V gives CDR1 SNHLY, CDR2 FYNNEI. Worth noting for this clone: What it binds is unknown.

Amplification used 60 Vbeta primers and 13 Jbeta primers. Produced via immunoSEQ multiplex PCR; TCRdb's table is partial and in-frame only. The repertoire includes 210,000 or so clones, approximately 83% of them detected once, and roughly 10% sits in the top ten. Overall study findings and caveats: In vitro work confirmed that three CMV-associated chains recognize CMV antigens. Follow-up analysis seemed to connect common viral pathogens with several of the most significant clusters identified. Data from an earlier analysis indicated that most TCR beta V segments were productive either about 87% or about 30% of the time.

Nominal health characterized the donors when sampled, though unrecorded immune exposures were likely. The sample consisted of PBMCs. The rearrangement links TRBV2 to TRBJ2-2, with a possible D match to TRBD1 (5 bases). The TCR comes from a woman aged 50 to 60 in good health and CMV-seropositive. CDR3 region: CASSGQGTGELFF. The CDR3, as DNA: TGTGCCAGCAGTGGTCAGGGTACCGGGGAGCTGTTTTTT.